The 12 T cell receptor beta chains below all came from one sample that was sequenced in a study of T cell responses to AZD1222 COVID-19 vaccine. Assay: immunoSEQ multiplex PCR; the TCRdb copy retains only in-frame clones and omits some. The sample comprises about 140,000 clones, roughly 90% of which are singletons, and just over 5.5% rests with the top ten. The input for sequencing was peripheral blood, taken on day 0 of AZD1222 vaccination. These receptors all come from an adult in good health.

This chain's CDR3 is CASSSQNLRGTQYF. In DNA, the CDR3 is TGTGCCAGCAGTTCCCAAAACCTTAGAGGGACCCAGTACTTC. This chain connects TRBV28 to TRBJ2-5; unclear D gene. Germline V gene lookup returns CDR1 MDHEN and CDR2 SYDVKM. The V end lost 4 bases, the J end lost 7 bases, and 16 bases lay between the germline ends. The CDR3 runs 14 residues.

This rearrangement joins TRBV5-1 to TRBJ2-3; D is undetermined. This CDR3 has 15 residues. CDR1 SGHRS and CDR2 YFSETQ come from the germline V gene. Trimming stripped 1 base from V and 1 base from J, with 10 bases between. The CDR3 DNA follows: TGCGCCAGCAGCTTGAGGAATATGGGCACAGATACGCAGTATTTT. This translates into CASSLRNMGTDTQYF.

V usage is TRBV9 and J usage is TRBJ2-2; 7 bases are a match to TRBD2. This CDR3 is 15 amino acids long. J gave up 4 bases and V 0 bases, and 3 bases lay outside the gene matches. Germline V lookup: CDR1 SGDLS, CDR2 YYNGEE. The CDR3 reads CASSVGDYVTGELFF. The CDR3 bases are TGTGCCAGCAGCGTAGGGGACTATGTCACCGGGGAGCTGTTTTTT.

The chain combines TRBV6-4 with TRBJ1-5, with TRBD1 identical over 8 bases. Germline assignment: CDR1 MRHNA and CDR2 SNTAGT. Trimming at V came to 6 bases and at J to 6 bases, leaving 7 bases not matched to a gene. This CDR3 region has 14 residues. CDR3 sequence reads: CASRRTGFGQPQHF. The CDR3 region has the DNA TGTGCCAGCAGAAGGACAGGGTTTGGTCAGCCCCAGCATTTT.

This sequence joins TRBV6-4 and TRBJ2-1, with 13 bases fitting TRBD2. The CDR3 runs to 15 residues. CDR1 MRHNA and CDR2 SNTAGT come from the germline V gene. With V trimmed by 5 bases and J by 10 bases, 8 bases remained unmatched. As DNA, the CDR3 is TGTGCCAGCAGTCCCGGGACTAGCGGGGAGGGGGAGCAGTTCTTC. Protein sequence: CASSPGTSGEGEQFF.

This clone was detected once. J is TRBJ2-3 and V is TRBV28; 11 bases are shared with TRBD2. With V trimmed by 1 base and J by 3 bases, 6 bases remained unmatched. Germline CDR1 is MDHEN and CDR2 is SYDVKM. The CDR3 spans 17 residues. Here the CDR3 DNA reads TGTGCCAGCAGTTTATCGAGGGGACTAGCGGATACAGATACGCAGTATTTT. The encoded protein is CASSLSRGLADTDTQYF.

V usage is TRBV29-1 and J usage is TRBJ1-2, with D possibly being TRBD1 (6 bases). The CDR3 length is 14 residues. Germline lookup yields CDR1 SQVTM and CDR2 ANQGSEA. With 6 bases removed from V and 6 bases from J, the gap between germline ends came to 20 bases. The DNA for the CDR3 is TGCAGCGTCCCCCCGCAGGGGTTGATGGATGGCTACACCTTC. Its translation is CSVPPQGLMDGYTF.

J is TRBJ1-6 and V is TRBV28; the D is unclear. Germline V gene data show CDR1 as MDHEN and CDR2 as SYDVKM. Trimming cost V 2 bases and J 10 bases, with 12 bases left between them. This CDR3 contains 14 residues. The chain's CDR3 is CASSLGVTGSPLHF. The CDR3 DNA follows: TGTGCCAGCAGTTTAGGGGTTACGGGGTCACCCCTCCACTTT.

The chain uses TRBV12-3 or TRBV12-4 and TRBJ2-1, with no clear D. The CDR3 has 11 amino acids. V was trimmed by 3 bases and J by 8 bases, leaving 5 bases between them. The CDR3 is CASSFADEQFF. CDR3 nucleotide sequence: TGTGCCAGCAGTTTTGCCGATGAGCAGTTCTTC.

The chain joins TRBV5-1 to TRBJ2-7; 7 bases align to TRBD1. Trimming cost V 4 bases and J 7 bases; bases outside gene matches: 11. The germline V gene encodes CDR1 SGHRS and CDR2 YFSETQ. This CDR3 region has 14 residues. For the CDR3, the DNA is TGCGCCAGCAGCCCCCTGGACAGGTATCAGGAGCAGTACTTC. Translated, it gives CASSPLDRYQEQYF.

The table lists this clone with a count of one. The V and J genes are TRBV28 and TRBJ2-7; a weak D match, TRBD1 (6 bases). Germline V CDR1 and CDR2: MDHEN, SYDVKM. The V end was cut by 2 bases, the J end by 3 bases, with 11 bases between. CDR3 length: 14 residues. The CDR3 loop is CASSLGGQHYEQYF. The CDR3 DNA reads as TGTGCCAGCAGTTTAGGGGGCCAGCACTACGAGCAGTACTTC.

V is TRBV5-1 and J is TRBJ1-6; no clear D. This CDR3 spans 14 amino acids. Germline CDR1 and CDR2: SGHRS and YFSETQ. V was cut by 7 bases and J by 0 bases, with 8 bases left in between. The DNA for the CDR3 is TGCGCCAGCGGCCGCGGCTCCTATAATTCACCCCTCCACTTT. Encoded protein: CASGRGSYNSPLHF.